This TCR beta chain originates from a study of T cells after posttransplantation cyclophosphamide. For this clone: Its antigen is unidentified.

Study-level points and caveats: TRB clonality was highly associated with recipient CMV seropositivity and reactivation.

Profiling relied on immunoSEQ multiplex PCR, and the TCRdb table lists in-frame clones only, not all of them. Altogether roughly 25,000 clones are present, more than 75% being singletons, with the ten largest covering roughly 6.3%. The sample was PBMCs. This receptor was obtained from a woman aged 55-70 years with a blood cancer, CMV-positive, and with a related stem cell donor.

The CDR3 region is CASRRDRASNQPQHF. CDR3 DNA: TGTGCCAGCAGGCGCGACAGGGCTAGCAATCAGCCCCAGCATTTT. The V call is TRBV6-5, the J call TRBJ1-5; TRBD1 agrees at 7 bases. Unmatched junction bases numbered 5, after V lost 6 bases and J lost 0 bases. The germline V gene has CDR1 MNHEY and CDR2 SVGAGI. The CDR3 contains 15 residues.